This T cell receptor beta chain appears in the sequencing data of a study of T cell responses to AZD1222 COVID-19 vaccine. The table came from immunoSEQ multiplex PCR; TCRdb's copy has only in-frame clones and leaves some out. This sample has tens of thousands of clones, with 84% found just once. This receptor was taken from an adult in good health. Sequenced here: peripheral blood, sampled on day 0 of AZD1222 vaccination.

The CDR3 DNA follows: TGTGCCAGTAGTATTGCTTTTGGACCAACTAATGAAAAACTGTTTTTT. Translated: CASSIAFGPTNEKLFF. V is TRBV19 and J is TRBJ1-4; D not resolved. The CDR3 has 16 amino acids. Germline values: CDR1 LNHDA, CDR2 SQIVND (reference sequence). Between the trimmed V and J ends, which lost 3 bases and 0 bases, there was a span of 11 bases.